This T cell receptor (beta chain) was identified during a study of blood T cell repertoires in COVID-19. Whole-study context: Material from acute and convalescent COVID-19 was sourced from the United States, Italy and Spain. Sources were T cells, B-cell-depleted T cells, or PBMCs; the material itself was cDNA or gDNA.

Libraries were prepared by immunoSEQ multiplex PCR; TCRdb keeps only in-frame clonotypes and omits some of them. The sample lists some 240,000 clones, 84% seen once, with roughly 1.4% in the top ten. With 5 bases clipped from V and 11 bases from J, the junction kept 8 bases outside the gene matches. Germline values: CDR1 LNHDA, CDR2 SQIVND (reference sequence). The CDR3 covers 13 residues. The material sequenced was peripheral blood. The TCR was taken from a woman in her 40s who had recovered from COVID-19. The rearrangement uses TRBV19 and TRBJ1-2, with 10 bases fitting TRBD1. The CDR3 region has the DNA TGTGCCAGTAGTGCGGGACAGGGGATTGATTACACCTTC. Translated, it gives CASSAGQGIDYTF. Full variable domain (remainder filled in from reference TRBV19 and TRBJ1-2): DGGITQSPKYLFRKEGQNVTLSCEQNLNHDAMYWYRQDPGQGLRLIYYSQIVNDFQKGDIAEGYSVSREKKESFPLTVTSAQKNPTAFYLCASSAGQGIDYTFGSGTRLTVV.